This entry features one TCR beta chain sequence. It lacks a known antigen. The input lacks base qualities; no much larger clone sits a single base away. The CDR3 measures 14 amino acids from cysteine to phenylalanine. Only CDR3 DNA remains: 42 bases, in frame from the first base. From the germline V gene (reference sequence), CDR1 is LGHDT and CDR2 is YNNKEL. The V end loses 2 bases and the J end loses 4 bases, and a stretch of 12 bases separates them. Whole blood was collected in K2EDTA tubes by collaborating institutions according to the institutions' own protocols. For TCRbeta analysis, collaborators shipped samples as frozen whole blood, isolated PBMCs, or DNA extracted from either of those sample types. TCRbeta CDR3 regions were amplified from genomic DNA using the immunoSEQ Assay, a bias-controlled multiplex PCR. On the authors' methods: The number of nucleated cells in each sample was estimated by amplification of reference gene primers within the assay. Sequence reads were collapsed and filtered to measure the absolute abundance of every unique TCRbeta CDR3 rearrangement. Productive Simpson clonality was computed per sample as the square root of Simpson's diversity index over productive rearrangements. TCRdb carries this immuneACCESS record with in-frame sequences only. Its versions omit some clonotypes, under half of them owing to an unresolved V gene in the studies checked, with the rest unexplained. Clonal size and the V and J genes are those of that table, whereas D and trimming came from the DNA. Counted in this sample were 55,000 or so clones; about 90% of them appeared once. Clones ranked in the top ten supply 6.9% of the sample.

The source of the sample is a study of blood T cell repertoires in COVID-19 (dated by TCRdb to 2018 to 2020). In terms of the full investigation: The collaborator samples originated in the United States, Italy and Spain and spanned the acute and convalescent phases of COVID-19. The repertoires were released in a freely available public database intended as a resource for research on the immune response to SARS-CoV-2. Subjects who had been exposed to COVID-19, were actively infected with it, or had recovered from it provided the deeply sampled blood TCRbeta repertoires that made up the dataset. Nearly every sample came with metadata listing a de-identified subject ID, COVID-19 status, age in years and sex. The material from the prospective study consisted of cDNA or gDNA derived from T cells, B-cell-depleted T cells, or PBMCs. HLA class I and class II types, where available, came from metadata supplied by the sample provider rather than from assay-based typing. The samples were drawn from two sources: the first 160 participants of the ongoing ImmuneRACE study, and approximately 1,300 subjects contributed by 6 global collaborators. The paper as a whole reports these results and caveats: How much clinical and demographic metadata was included differed by source and by participant, and the metadata was provided uncurated.

The sample taken for sequencing was peripheral blood. The chain joins TRBV3-1 (or the pseudogene TRBV3-2) to TRBJ2-7; the D gene is not confidently resolved. The TCR sequence derives from a man aged 55 to 70 with active or convalescent COVID-19. In nucleotides, the sequence is TGTGCCAGCAGCCAACGGCAGGTTTTGTACGAGCAGTACTTC. This is translated as CASSQRQVLYEQYF.